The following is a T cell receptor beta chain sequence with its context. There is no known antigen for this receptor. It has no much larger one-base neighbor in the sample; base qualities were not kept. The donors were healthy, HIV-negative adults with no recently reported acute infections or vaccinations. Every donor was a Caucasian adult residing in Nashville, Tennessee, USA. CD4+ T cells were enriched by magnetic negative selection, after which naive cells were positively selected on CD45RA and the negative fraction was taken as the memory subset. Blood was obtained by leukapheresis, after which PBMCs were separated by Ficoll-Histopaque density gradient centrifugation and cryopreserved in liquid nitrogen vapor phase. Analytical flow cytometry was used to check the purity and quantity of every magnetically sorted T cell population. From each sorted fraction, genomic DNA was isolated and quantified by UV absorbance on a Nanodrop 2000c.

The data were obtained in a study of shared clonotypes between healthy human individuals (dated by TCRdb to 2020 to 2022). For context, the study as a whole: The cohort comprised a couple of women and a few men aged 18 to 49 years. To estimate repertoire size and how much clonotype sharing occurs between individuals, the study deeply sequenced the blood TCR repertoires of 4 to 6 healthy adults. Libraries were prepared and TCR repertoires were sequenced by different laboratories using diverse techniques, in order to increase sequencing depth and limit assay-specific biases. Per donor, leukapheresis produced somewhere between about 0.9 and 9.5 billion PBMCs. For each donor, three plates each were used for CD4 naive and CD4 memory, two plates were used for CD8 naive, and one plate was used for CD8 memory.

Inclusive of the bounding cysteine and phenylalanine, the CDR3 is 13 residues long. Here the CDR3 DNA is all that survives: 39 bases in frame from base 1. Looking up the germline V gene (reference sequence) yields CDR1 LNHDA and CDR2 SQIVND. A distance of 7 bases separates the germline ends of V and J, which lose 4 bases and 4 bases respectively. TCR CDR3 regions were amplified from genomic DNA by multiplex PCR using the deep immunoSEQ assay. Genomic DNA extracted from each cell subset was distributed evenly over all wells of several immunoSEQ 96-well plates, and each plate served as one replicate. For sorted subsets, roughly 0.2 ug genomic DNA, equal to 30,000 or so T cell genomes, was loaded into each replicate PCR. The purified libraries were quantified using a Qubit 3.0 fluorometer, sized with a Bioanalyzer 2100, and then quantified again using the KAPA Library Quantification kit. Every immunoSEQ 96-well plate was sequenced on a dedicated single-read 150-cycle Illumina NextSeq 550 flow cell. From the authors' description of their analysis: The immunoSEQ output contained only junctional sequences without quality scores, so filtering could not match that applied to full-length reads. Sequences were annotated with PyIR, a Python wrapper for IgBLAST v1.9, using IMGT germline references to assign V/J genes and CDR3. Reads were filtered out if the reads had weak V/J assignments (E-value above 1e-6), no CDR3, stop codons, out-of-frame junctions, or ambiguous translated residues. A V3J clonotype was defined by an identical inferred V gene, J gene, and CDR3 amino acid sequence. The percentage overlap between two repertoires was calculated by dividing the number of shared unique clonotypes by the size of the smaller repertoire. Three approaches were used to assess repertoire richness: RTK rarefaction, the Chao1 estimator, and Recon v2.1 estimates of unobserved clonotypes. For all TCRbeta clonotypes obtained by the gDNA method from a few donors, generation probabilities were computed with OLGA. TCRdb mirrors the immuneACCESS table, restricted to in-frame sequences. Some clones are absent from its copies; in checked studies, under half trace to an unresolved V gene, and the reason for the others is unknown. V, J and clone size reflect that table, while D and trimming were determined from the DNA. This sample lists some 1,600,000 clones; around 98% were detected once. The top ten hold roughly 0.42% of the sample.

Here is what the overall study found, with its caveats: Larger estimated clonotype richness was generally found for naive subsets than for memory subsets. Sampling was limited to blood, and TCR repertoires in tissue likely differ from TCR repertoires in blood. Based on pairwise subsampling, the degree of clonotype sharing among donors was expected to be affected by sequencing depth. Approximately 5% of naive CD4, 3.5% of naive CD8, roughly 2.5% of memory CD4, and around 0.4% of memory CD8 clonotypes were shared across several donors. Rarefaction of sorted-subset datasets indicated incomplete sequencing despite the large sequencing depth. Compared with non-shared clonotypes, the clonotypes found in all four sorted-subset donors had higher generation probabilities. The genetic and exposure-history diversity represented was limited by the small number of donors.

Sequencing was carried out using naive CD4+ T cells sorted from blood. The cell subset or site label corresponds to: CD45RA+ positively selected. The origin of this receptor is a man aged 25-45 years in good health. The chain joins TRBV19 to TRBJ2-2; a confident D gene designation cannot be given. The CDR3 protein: CASSKRTTGELFF. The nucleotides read TGTGCCAGTAGTAAAAGGACCACCGGGGAGCTGTTTTTT.